A selection of T cell receptor beta chains follows, all from one sample in a study of blood T cell repertoires in COVID-19. Data came from immunoSEQ multiplex PCR; TCRdb stores just in-frame clones and leaves some out. Of fewer than 300,000 clones listed, approximately 89% are singletons. The source material was peripheral blood. Receptors originate from a man aged 40-49 years who had recovered from COVID-19. Both conserved end residues are part of each CDR3. Fields, in order: CDR3 length, clone size, D gene, J gene, V gene, CDR3 protein, CDR3 DNA. A D gene is named only where the DNA matches it firmly. Clone size, where shown, is once, few, many, or a class for clones that have expanded.

14 | few | NA | TRBJ1-1 | TRBV6-6 | CASSYLQGGTEAFF | TGTGCCAGCAGTTACTTGCAGGGAGGCACTGAAGCTTTCTTT
15 | NA | TRBD2 | TRBJ2-7 | TRBV15 | CATSKTSGRFGEQYF | TGTGCCACCAGCAAAACTAGCGGGAGGTTTGGCGAGCAGTACTTC
16 | NA | TRBD2 | TRBJ2-1 | TRBV10-1 | CASRFASGSSYNEQFF | TGCGCCAGCAGGTTCGCTAGCGGGAGCTCCTACAATGAGCAGTTCTTC
14 | few | NA | TRBJ1-1 | TRBV7-9 | CASRPTGTHREAFF | TGTGCCAGCAGACCAACAGGGACGCATCGGGAAGCTTTCTTT
15 | NA | NA | TRBJ2-7 | TRBV6-5 | CASSRFGRSSYEQYF | TGTGCCAGCAGTCGCTTTGGGAGGAGCTCCTACGAGCAGTACTTC
16 | NA | NA | TRBJ2-1 | TRBV5-4 | CASSRSWARTNNEQFF | TGTGCCAGCAGCAGATCGTGGGCGAGAACAAACAATGAGCAGTTCTTC
16 | few | TRBD2 | TRBJ2-2 | TRBV7-3 | CASSTGLAGNTGELFF | TGTGCCAGCAGCACCGGACTAGCGGGTAACACCGGGGAGCTGTTTTTT
16 | NA | NA | TRBJ2-2 | TRBV25-1 | CASSGLMGANTGELFF | TGTGCCAGCAGTGGCCTTATGGGGGCTAACACCGGGGAGCTGTTTTTT
16 | NA | NA | TRBJ2-1 | TRBV7-9 | CASSLVVAGPYNEQFF | TGTGCCAGCAGCTTAGTAGTGGCGGGACCCTACAATGAGCAGTTCTTC
13 | NA | NA | TRBJ1-2 | TRBV7-9 | CASSSAGNYGYTF | TGTGCCAGCAGCTCGGCGGGGAACTATGGCTACACCTTC